These T cell receptor beta chains were read from a single sample in a study of chemoradiotherapy in HPV16-positive cancers. The method was immunoSEQ multiplex PCR; TCRdb's version includes in-frame clones alone and lacks a portion of them. Of roughly 600 clones listed, around 94% were seen once; the top ten hold roughly 6.4%. The sequencing used tumor tissue, collected from a patient who underwent chemoradiotherapy. The source is a human donor with HPV-associated anogenital cancer. The CDR3 runs from the conserved cysteine through the conserved F or W. Each record gives: V gene, D gene, CDR3 length, J gene, clone size, CDR3 protein, CDR3 DNA. D genes are given only for firm matches. The size field is filled for only some rows; it gives once, few, many or a size class.

TRBV25-1	.	13	TRBJ1-2	few	CASSIAERGGYTF	TGTGCCAGCAGTATCGCCGAGCGAGGCGGCTACACCTTC
TRBV5-6	.	17	TRBJ1-1	.	CASSKRMGGREYTEAFF	TGTGCCAGCAGCAAGAGGATGGGGGGGCGGGAGTACACTGAAGCTTTCTTT
TRBV7-2	.	13	TRBJ1-3	.	CASSPPGGNTIYF	TGTGCCAGCAGCCCCCCGGGCGGAAACACCATATATTTT
TRBV6-6	.	13	TRBJ1-2	once	CASSYTVESGYTF	TGTGCCAGCAGTTACACGGTCGAAAGCGGCTACACCTTC
TRBV5-4	TRBD1	14	TRBJ2-5	.	CASLTYGTDETQYF	TGTGCCAGCTTAACGTATGGGACAGACGAGACCCAGTACTTC
TRBV6-1	.	12	TRBJ1-1	.	CASSNSPREAFF	TGTGCCAGCAGCAACAGTCCTCGTGAAGCTTTCTTT
TRBV2	TRBD2	15	TRBJ2-3	.	CASSVSGRVSDTQYF	TGTGCCAGCAGTGTGAGCGGGAGAGTTTCAGATACGCAGTATTTT
TRBV9	.	13	TRBJ2-5	.	CASSVVPQETQYF	TGTGCCAGCAGCGTAGTGCCCCAAGAGACCCAGTACTTC
TRBV7-6	.	17	TRBJ2-2	.	CASSLGGGGANTGELFF	TGTGCCAGCAGCTTAGGAGGAGGCGGGGCGAACACCGGGGAGCTGTTTTTT
TRBV10-3	.	16	TRBJ2-7	.	CAISESAGGSGDEQYF	TGTGCCATCAGTGAGTCAGCAGGGGGTTCGGGGGACGAGCAGTACTTC
TRBV21-1	.	14	TRBJ1-3	.	CASRLQHARNTIYF	TGTGCCAGCAGGCTACAACACGCACGAAACACCATATATTTT
TRBV6-1	.	16	TRBJ1-1	.	CASSGNSNLLNTEAFF	TGTGCCAGCAGTGGCAATAGTAACCTTTTGAACACTGAAGCTTTCTTT
TRBV19	.	13	TRBJ1-3	.	CASSIREADTIYF	TGTGCCAGTAGTATCCGGGAGGCGGACACCATATATTTT
TRBV6-1	.	12	TRBJ1-2	.	CASSDRRYGYTF	TGTGCCAGCAGTGATCGACGCTATGGCTACACCTTC
TRBV9	.	11	TRBJ1-1	.	CASRGDTEAFF	TGTGCCAGCAGGGGGGACACTGAAGCTTTCTTT
TRBV9	.	16	TRBJ1-1	.	CASSVDVGPGNTEAFF	TGTGCCAGCAGCGTAGATGTAGGGCCGGGAAACACTGAAGCTTTCTTT
TRBV5-4	.	14	TRBJ2-1	.	CASSLGGQNNEQFF	TGTGCCAGCAGCTTGGGAGGACAGAACAATGAGCAGTTCTTC
TRBV6-5	.	12	TRBJ2-7	.	CASRGRPYEQYF	TGTGCCAGCCGCGGCCGACCCTACGAGCAGTACTTC
TRBV7-8	.	14	TRBJ1-5	once	CASSPSTADQPQHF	TGTGCCAGCAGCCCCTCTACGGCCGATCAGCCCCAGCATTTT
TRBV11-3	TRBD2	17	TRBJ2-7	.	CASSTGDLAGGPHEQYF	TGTGCCAGCAGCACGGGGGACCTAGCGGGAGGGCCCCACGAGCAGTACTTC
TRBV5-4	.	14	TRBJ2-3	once	CASSLGPSTDTQYF	TGTGCCAGCAGCTTGGGACCAAGCACAGATACGCAGTATTTT
TRBV19	TRBD2	18	TRBJ2-3	.	CASRPRGLAGAGTDTQYF	TGTGCCAGTAGACCCCGGGGACTAGCGGGAGCGGGCACAGATACGCAGTATTTT
TRBV6-6	TRBD2	16	TRBJ2-7	.	CASSYGWTSGRYEQYF	TGTGCCAGCAGCTATGGATGGACTAGCGGGAGATACGAGCAGTACTTC
TRBV2	.	13	TRBJ1-1	.	CASSGGGNTEAFF	TGTGCCAGCAGTGGAGGGGGGAACACTGAAGCTTTCTTT
TRBV5-8	.	12	TRBJ2-7	.	CASSLINHEQYF	TGTGCCAGCAGCTTGATTAATCACGAGCAGTACTTC
TRBV2	.	15	TRBJ2-6	once	CASSEVRSGANVLTF	TGTGCCAGCAGTGAAGTGCGCTCTGGGGCCAACGTCCTGACTTTC
TRBV11-2	.	14	TRBJ1-1	.	CASSLSRGSTEAFF	TGTGCCAGCAGCTTATCTAGAGGTAGCACTGAAGCTTTCTTT
TRBV5-8	TRBD1	13	TRBJ2-5	.	CASRDRGWETQYF	TGTGCCAGCAGAGACAGGGGCTGGGAGACCCAGTACTTC
TRBV5-6	.	14	TRBJ1-5	once	CASSLAGRDQPQHF	TGTGCCAGCAGCTTGGCCGGGAGGGATCAGCCCCAGCATTTT